The entry below gives a single T cell receptor beta chain sequence along with its context. Assay used: immunoSEQ multiplex PCR; TCRdb lists only in-frame clones, some missing. This table holds just over 25,000 clones, approximately 84% found once. This CDR3 is 14 amino acids long. V was trimmed by 5 bases and J by 3 bases, leaving 10 bases between them. The germline CDR1 and CDR2 sequences are SGHVS and FNYEAQ. The sample is drawn from a study of PD-1 blockade in mismatch repair-deficient tumors. The V gene is TRBV7-6, the J gene TRBJ2-2; D uncertain. This receptor was identified in an adult with mismatch repair-deficient cancer. The sequencing here drew on PBMCs, taken before pembrolizumab treatment. The CDR3 loop is CASSAFDHTGELFF. The CDR3, as DNA: TGTGCCAGCAGCGCGTTCGATCACACCGGGGAGCTGTTTTTT.